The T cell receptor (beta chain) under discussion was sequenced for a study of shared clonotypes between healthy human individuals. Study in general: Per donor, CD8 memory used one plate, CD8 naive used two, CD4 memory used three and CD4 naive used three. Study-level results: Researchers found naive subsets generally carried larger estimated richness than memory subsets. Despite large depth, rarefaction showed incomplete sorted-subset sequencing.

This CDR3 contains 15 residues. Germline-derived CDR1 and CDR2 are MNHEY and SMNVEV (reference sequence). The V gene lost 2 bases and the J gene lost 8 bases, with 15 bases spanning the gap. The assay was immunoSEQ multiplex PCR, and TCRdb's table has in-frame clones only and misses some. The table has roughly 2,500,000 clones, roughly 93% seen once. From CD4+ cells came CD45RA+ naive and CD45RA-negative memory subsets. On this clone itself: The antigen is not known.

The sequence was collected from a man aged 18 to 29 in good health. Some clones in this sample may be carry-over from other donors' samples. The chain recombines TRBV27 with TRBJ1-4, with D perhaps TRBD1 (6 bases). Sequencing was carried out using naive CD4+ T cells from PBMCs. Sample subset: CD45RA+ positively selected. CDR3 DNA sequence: TGTGCCAGCAGTTTAGTTCGGGCCGGGGGCGAAAAACTGTTTTTT. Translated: CASSLVRAGGEKLFF.